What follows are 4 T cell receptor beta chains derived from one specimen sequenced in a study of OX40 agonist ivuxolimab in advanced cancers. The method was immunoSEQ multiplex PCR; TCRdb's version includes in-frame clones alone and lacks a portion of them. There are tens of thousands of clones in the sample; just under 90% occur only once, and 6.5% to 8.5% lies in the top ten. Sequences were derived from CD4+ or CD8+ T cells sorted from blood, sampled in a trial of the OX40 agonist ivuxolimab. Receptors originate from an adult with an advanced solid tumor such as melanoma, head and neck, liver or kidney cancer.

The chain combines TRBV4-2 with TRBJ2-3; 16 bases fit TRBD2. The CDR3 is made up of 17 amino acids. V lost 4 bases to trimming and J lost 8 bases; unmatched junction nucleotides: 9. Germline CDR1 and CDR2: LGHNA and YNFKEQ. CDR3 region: CASSPIGTSGRAGTQYF. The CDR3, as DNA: TGTGCCAGCAGCCCTATTGGGACTAGCGGGAGGGCCGGTACGCAGTATTTT.

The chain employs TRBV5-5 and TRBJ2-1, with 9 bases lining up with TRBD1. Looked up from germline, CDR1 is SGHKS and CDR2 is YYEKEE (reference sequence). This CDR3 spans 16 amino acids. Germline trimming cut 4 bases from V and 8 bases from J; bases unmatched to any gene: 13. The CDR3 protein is CASSPRTGVGLHEQFF. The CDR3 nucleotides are TGTGCCAGCAGCCCGAGGACAGGGGTTGGCCTCCATGAGCAGTTCTTC.

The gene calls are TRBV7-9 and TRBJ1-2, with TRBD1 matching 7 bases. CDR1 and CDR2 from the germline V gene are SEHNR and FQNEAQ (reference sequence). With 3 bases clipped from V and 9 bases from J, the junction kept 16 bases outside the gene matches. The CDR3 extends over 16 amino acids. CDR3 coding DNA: TGTGCCAGCAGCTTTAAGGGAACAGGGGCCTCGTTAAGCTACACCTTC. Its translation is CASSFKGTGASLSYTF.

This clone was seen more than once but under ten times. The CDR3 loop reads CASSNATASYTF. CDR3 DNA sequence: TGCGCCAGCAGTAATGCGACGGCTAGCTACACCTTC. This chain uses TRBV10-1 with TRBJ1-2; no clear D gene. In germline, CDR1 is WNHNN, CDR2 SYGVQD (reference sequence). This CDR3 has 12 amino acids. V dropped 5 bases and J dropped 9 bases, with 13 bases sitting between them.